Shown below are 32 T cell receptor beta chains from a single sample sequenced in a study of T cell repertoires in ileal Crohn's disease. Produced via immunoSEQ multiplex PCR; TCRdb's table is partial and in-frame only. The sample holds more than 60,000 clones, roughly nine tenths seen once. Time point noted: neoterminal ileum biopsy at postoperative endoscopy, about 6 months after surgery. Input material: ileal tissue. These TCRs come from an adult with Crohn's disease.

V gene TRBV10-3 combines with J gene TRBJ1-5; unclear D gene. The germline gives CDR1 ENHRY, CDR2 SYGVKD. With 4 bases removed from V and 4 bases from J, the gap between germline ends came to 8 bases. The CDR3 totals 13 residues. In nucleotides, the CDR3 is TGTGCCATCAGTGTATCCGGGAATCAGCCCCAGCATTTT. This sequence encodes CAISVSGNQPQHF.

This chain links TRBV11-3 with TRBJ2-5; D uncertain. V lost 4 bases and J 2 bases, leaving 11 bases between the germline ends. The CDR3 length is 14 residues. Germline CDR1 reads SGHNT; CDR2 reads YENEEA. In DNA, the CDR3 is TGTGCCAGCAGCTCAAGAACTTGGCAAGAGACCCAGTACTTC. This codes for CASSSRTWQETQYF.

The chain has TRBV6-1 and TRBJ1-6; 7 nucleotides match TRBD1. Unmatched junction bases numbered 11, after V lost 3 bases and J lost 9 bases. CDR3 length: 16 amino acids. CDR1 and CDR2 (germline): MNHNS, SASEGT. CDR3 loop: CASSDLQGTASSPLHF. The CDR3 coding sequence is TGTGCCAGCAGTGACCTTCAAGGGACAGCTTCTTCACCCCTCCACTTT.

V and J are TRBV2 and TRBJ1-1, with 8 bases fitting TRBD1. CDR3 size: 14 residues. The germline gives CDR1 SNHLY, CDR2 FYNNEI. Trimming removed 5 bases from V and 3 bases from J; junction bases left unmatched: 5. CDR3 sequence reads: CASSTRGQDTEAFF. The CDR3, as DNA: TGTGCCAGCAGTACGAGGGGACAGGACACTGAAGCTTTCTTT.

V gene TRBV6-5 combines with J gene TRBJ2-1; 7 nucleotides agree with TRBD1. With V trimmed by 0 bases and J by 8 bases, 4 bases remained unmatched. The CDR3 consists of 14 residues. Germline V gives CDR1 MNHEY, CDR2 SVGAGI. This chain's CDR3 is CASSYSSGGDEQFF. The CDR3 DNA reads as TGTGCCAGCAGTTACTCCTCAGGGGGTGATGAGCAGTTCTTC.

This chain uses TRBV19 with TRBJ1-5; D call uncertain. The ends were cut back, 9 bases at V and 7 bases at J, with 19 bases in the middle. The CDR3 has 14 amino acids. Looked up from germline, CDR1 is LNHDA and CDR2 is SQIVND (reference sequence). The CDR3 coding sequence is TGTGCCAGCGACTTAGAAACGGTAGGACAGCCCCAGCATTTT. Its protein is CASDLETVGQPQHF.

J is TRBJ2-6 and V is TRBV5-6, with D perhaps matching TRBD2 (6 bases). Trimming took 2 bases from V and 0 from J, leaving 12 bases between them. Germline lookup yields CDR1 SGHDT and CDR2 YYEEEE. The length of the CDR3 is 17 residues. CDR3 amino acids: CASSFSGGSSGANVLTF. In nucleotides, the CDR3 is TGTGCCAGCAGCTTCAGCGGAGGGAGCTCTGGGGCCAACGTCCTGACTTTC.

V gene TRBV7-8 combines with J gene TRBJ2-5, with D maybe TRBD1 (5 bases). The germline V and J ends were trimmed by 3 bases and 3 bases, with 17 bases remaining between them. The CDR3 has 16 amino acids. Germline CDR1 reads SGHVS; CDR2 reads FQNEAQ. This CDR3 reads CASSFRSGIREETQYF. CDR3 nucleotide sequence: TGTGCCAGCAGCTTCAGGTCAGGGATCCGGGAAGAGACCCAGTACTTC.

The CDR3 region is CASRTRPGLSNQPQHF. In DNA, the CDR3 is TGCGCCAGCAGGACTCGACCGGGACTGAGCAATCAGCCCCAGCATTTT. V gene TRBV5-1 combines with J gene TRBJ1-5, with D possibly matching TRBD1 (5 bases). Germline loops: CDR1 SGHRS, CDR2 YFSETQ. CDR3 length: 16 residues. V lost 5 bases, J lost 1 base, and 16 bases lay in between.

The chain employs TRBV5-4 and TRBJ2-5, with 14 positions matching TRBD2. CDR1 and CDR2 from the germline V gene are SGHNT and YYREEE (reference sequence). J was trimmed by 4 bases and V by 4 bases; bases with no gene match: 9. This CDR3 contains 17 residues. The CDR3 coding sequence is TGTGCCAGCAGCCCTAGACTAGCGGGAGGGCCGGGAGAGACCCAGTACTTC. It specifies CASSPRLAGGPGETQYF. The whole variable domain, remainder taken from reference TRBV5-4 and TRBJ2-5, is ETGVTQSPTHLIKTRGQQVTLRCSSQSGHNTVSWYQQALGQGPQFIFQYYREEENGRGNFPPRFSGLQFPNYSSELNVNALELDDSALYLCASSPRLAGGPGETQYFGPGTRLLVL.

The chain couples TRBV5-6 to TRBJ1-2; maybe TRBD1 (6 bases). CDR1 and CDR2 (germline): SGHDT, YYEEEE. The CDR3 extends over 15 amino acids. Trimming removed 6 bases from V and 1 base from J, with 16 bases in between. The CDR3 DNA reads TGTGCCAGCACCTTCTGGGCAGGGGATAACTATGGCTACACCTTC. Protein sequence: CASTFWAGDNYGYTF.

This clone came up a few times. The chain links TRBV5-6 to TRBJ1-3, with TRBD1 as a possible D gene (5 bases). Per germline, CDR1 SGHDT and CDR2 YYEEEE. V shed 4 bases and J shed 0 bases, with 14 bases lying between them. This CDR3 comprises 16 residues. The CDR3 coding sequence is TGTGCCAGCAGCCAGGGACTCATTTTCTCTGGAAACACCATATATTTT. This encodes CASSQGLIFSGNTIYF.

This clone was detected only a few times. The genes are TRBV18 and TRBJ2-3; tentative D call: TRBD1 (5 bases). V lost 3 bases and J 2 bases, leaving 15 bases between the germline ends. The CDR3 consists of 16 residues. Germline V lookup: CDR1 KGHSH, CDR2 LQKENI. The CDR3 is CASSPLGQGTTDTQYF. CDR3 bases: TGTGCCAGCTCACCTCTTGGGCAGGGAACCACAGATACGCAGTATTTT.

The rearrangement links TRBV5-1 to TRBJ1-1; D possibly corresponds to TRBD1 (5 bases). Trimming removed 7 bases at V and 9 bases at J, with 16 bases between. The CDR3 has 12 residues. Germline lookup yields CDR1 SGHRS and CDR2 YFSETQ. The CDR3 nucleotides are TGCGCCAGCGAACGGCAGGAGGGGAAAGCTTTCTTT. This sequence encodes CASERQEGKAFF.

The chain is built from TRBV4-1 and TRBJ1-4, with 9 bases lining up with TRBD1. The CDR3 contains 16 residues. CDR1 and CDR2 (germline): MGHRA, YSYEKL. Trimming took 0 bases from V and 6 from J; bases not matched to a gene: 5. In nucleotides, the CDR3 is TGCGCCAGCAGCCAAGAACCGGGACAGGGAGATGAAAAACTGTTTTTT. Translated: CASSQEPGQGDEKLFF.

This clone was recorded once. The rearrangement links TRBV11-3 to TRBJ1-3; D is possibly TRBD1 (5 bases). Germline V gene data show CDR1 as SGHNT and CDR2 as YENEEA. This CDR3 has 14 amino acids. Trimming stripped 5 bases from V and 7 bases from J, with 15 bases between. CDR3 sequence: CASSLGTSGNTIYF. The CDR3 region has the DNA TGTGCCAGCAGCCTAGGGACCTCAGGGAACACCATATATTTT.

J is TRBJ1-1 and V is TRBV5-6; D unresolved. The ends were cut back, 6 bases at V and 3 bases at J, with 15 bases in the middle. CDR1 is SGHDT and CDR2 is YYEEEE in the germline V gene. The length of the CDR3 is 14 residues. CDR3: CASIHFAAYTEAFF. CDR3 DNA: TGTGCCAGCATTCATTTTGCGGCTTACACTGAAGCTTTCTTT.

This rearrangement joins TRBV28 to TRBJ1-1; 7 bases line up with TRBD1. J gave up 0 bases and V 7 bases, and 11 bases lay outside the gene matches. This CDR3 has 16 amino acids. CDR1 is MDHEN and CDR2 is SYDVKM in the germline V gene. CDR3 sequence reads: CASTHSGTAMNTEAFF. The CDR3 DNA follows: TGTGCCAGCACCCACTCAGGGACAGCGATGAACACTGAAGCTTTCTTT. Supplemented by reference TRBV28 and TRBJ1-1, the full variable domain reads DVKVTQSSRYLVKRTGEKVFLECVQDMDHENMFWYRQDPGLGLRLIYFSYDVKMKEKGDIPEGYSVSREKKERFSLILESASTNQTSMYLCASTHSGTAMNTEAFFGQGTRLTVV.

The chain links TRBV10-2 to TRBJ1-6; 7 positions agree with TRBD1. CDR3 length: 14 residues. The ends lost 7 bases at V and 7 bases at J; junction bases unmatched: 7. Germline V CDR1 and CDR2: WSHSY, SAAADI. CDR3 in amino acids: CASKEDRRNSPLHF. The DNA for the CDR3 is TGCGCCAGCAAGGAGGACAGGAGGAATTCACCCCTCCACTTT.

The V call is TRBV5-6, the J call TRBJ1-2; tentative D call: TRBD1 (5 bases). Between the trimmed V and J ends, which lost 3 bases and 5 bases, there was a span of 14 bases. This CDR3 has 14 amino acids. The V gene's germline CDR1 is SGHDT and CDR2 YYEEEE. In nucleotides, the CDR3 is TGTGCCAGCAGCTCCAGGGAGGTTTGGTATGGCTACACCTTC. Translated, it gives CASSSREVWYGYTF.

J is TRBJ2-3 and V is TRBV11-3; a weak D match, TRBD1 (6 bases). There are 18 residues in the CDR3. CDR1 is SGHNT and CDR2 is YENEEA in the germline V gene. The V and J ends lost 1 base and 2 bases respectively, with 19 bases between them. The CDR3 loop is CASSLAGRGSQATDTQYF. CDR3 DNA: TGTGCCAGCAGCTTAGCGGGTAGGGGGTCGCAGGCCACAGATACGCAGTATTTT. The variable domain in full, with the rest retrieved from reference TRBV11-3 and TRBJ2-3, is EAGVVQSPRYKIIEKKQPVAFWCNPISGHNTLYWYLQNLGQGPELLIRYENEEAVDDSQLPKDRFSAERLKGVDSTLKIQPAELGDSAVYLCASSLAGRGSQATDTQYFGPGTRLTVL.

J is TRBJ2-7 and V is TRBV25-1; D uncertain. The CDR3 runs to 14 residues. The V end lost 1 base, the J end lost 6 bases, and 13 bases lay between the germline ends. Per germline, CDR1 MGHDK and CDR2 SYGVNS. CDR3 nucleotides: TGTGCCAGCAGTGAATCTGTTAGAGGAACCGAGCAGTACTTC. It yields the protein CASSESVRGTEQYF.

V and J are TRBV7-2 and TRBJ1-5, with unresolved D. CDR1 SGHTA and CDR2 FQGNSA come from the germline V gene. The V end was cut by 3 bases, the J end by 2 bases, with 5 bases between. The CDR3 has 13 amino acids. The CDR3 spells CASSFNGNQPQHF. The CDR3 coding sequence is TGTGCCAGCAGCTTCAATGGCAATCAGCCCCAGCATTTT.

The chain is built from TRBV7-7 and TRBJ2-2; TRBD1 is a possible D gene (6 bases). V was cut by 5 bases and J by 4 bases, with 11 bases left in between. The CDR3 is 14 amino acids. CDR1 and CDR2 from the germline V gene are SSHAT and FNYEAQ (reference sequence). In DNA form, the CDR3 reads TGTGCCAGCAGCCAAGGGACAACCACCGGGGAGCTGTTTTTT. It is translated as CASSQGTTTGELFF.

V is TRBV10-3 and J is TRBJ2-7, with unresolved D. V lost 6 bases and J 3 bases, leaving 15 bases between the germline ends. The CDR3 extends over 14 amino acids. Germline V gives CDR1 ENHRY, CDR2 SYGVKD. The CDR3 sequence: CAIRANSQDYEQYV. In nucleotides, the CDR3 is TGTGCCATCAGAGCTAATTCCCAGGACTACGAGCAGTACGTC.

The V gene is TRBV7-9, the J gene TRBJ1-2; 7 bases match TRBD1. V shed 4 bases and J 1 base; nucleotides not matched to a gene: 6. CDR1 and CDR2 (germline): SEHNR, FQNEAQ (reference sequence). This CDR3 is 15 amino acids long. CDR3 nucleotide sequence: TGTGCCAGCAGCTCCGGGACAGAGCTTAACTATGGCTACACCTTC. Its translation is CASSSGTELNYGYTF.

V is TRBV5-1 and J is TRBJ1-2; a possible D gene is TRBD1 (6 bases). CDR1 and CDR2 (germline): SGHRS, YFSETQ. The CDR3 is 14 amino acids. The V end lost 4 bases, the J end lost 3 bases, and 13 bases lay between the germline ends. In DNA form, the CDR3 reads TGCGCCAGCAGCCCGGACAGTATTGACTATGGCTACACCTTC. Translating it yields CASSPDSIDYGYTF.

This chain joins TRBV4-2 and TRBJ2-1; D gene ambiguous. Trimming removed 4 bases at V and 2 bases at J, with 12 bases between. Looked up from germline, CDR1 is LGHNA and CDR2 is YNFKEQ. The CDR3 sequence is 15 residues long. CDR3: CASSPPAGAYNEQFF. CDR3 bases: TGTGCCAGCAGCCCCCCCGCCGGTGCCTACAATGAGCAGTTCTTC.

V gene TRBV5-4 combines with J gene TRBJ2-6, with D possibly being TRBD1 (5 bases). In germline, CDR1 is SGHNT, CDR2 YYREEE (reference sequence). The CDR3 loop spans 15 amino acids. The V end lost 4 bases, the J end lost 4 bases, and 12 bases lay between the germline ends. This CDR3 reads CASSADSSGANVLTF. The CDR3 DNA reads TGTGCCAGCAGCGCCGACAGTTCCGGGGCCAACGTCCTGACTTTC.

This sequence joins TRBV6-1 and TRBJ1-1; the match to TRBD1 covers 8 bases. The germline V gene has CDR1 MNHNS and CDR2 SASEGT. The CDR3 sequence is 16 residues long. V shed 4 bases, J shed 1 base, and the junction held 8 bases outside the gene matches. The CDR3 here is CASSAHQGAANTEAFF. The CDR3 DNA reads TGTGCCAGCAGTGCCCACCAGGGGGCGGCGAACACTGAAGCTTTCTTT.

V gene TRBV13 combines with J gene TRBJ1-6; tentatively, D is TRBD1 (6 bases). The germline V and J ends were trimmed by 0 bases and 7 bases, with 7 bases remaining between them. Per germline, CDR1 PRHDT and CDR2 FYEKMQ (reference sequence). The CDR3 has 14 residues. DNA of the CDR3: TGTGCCAGCAGCTTAGGGCAGGGGAATTCACCCCTCCACTTT. Encoded protein: CASSLGQGNSPLHF.

The chain combines TRBV7-2 with TRBJ1-6; 7 nucleotides line up with TRBD1. Looked up from germline, CDR1 is SGHTA and CDR2 is FQGNSA. The ends lost 5 bases at V and 8 bases at J; junction bases unmatched: 9. The CDR3 has 15 residues. The CDR3 here is CASSEGAGGYSPLHF. Here the CDR3 DNA reads TGTGCCAGCAGCGAAGGGGCAGGGGGATATTCACCCCTCCACTTT.